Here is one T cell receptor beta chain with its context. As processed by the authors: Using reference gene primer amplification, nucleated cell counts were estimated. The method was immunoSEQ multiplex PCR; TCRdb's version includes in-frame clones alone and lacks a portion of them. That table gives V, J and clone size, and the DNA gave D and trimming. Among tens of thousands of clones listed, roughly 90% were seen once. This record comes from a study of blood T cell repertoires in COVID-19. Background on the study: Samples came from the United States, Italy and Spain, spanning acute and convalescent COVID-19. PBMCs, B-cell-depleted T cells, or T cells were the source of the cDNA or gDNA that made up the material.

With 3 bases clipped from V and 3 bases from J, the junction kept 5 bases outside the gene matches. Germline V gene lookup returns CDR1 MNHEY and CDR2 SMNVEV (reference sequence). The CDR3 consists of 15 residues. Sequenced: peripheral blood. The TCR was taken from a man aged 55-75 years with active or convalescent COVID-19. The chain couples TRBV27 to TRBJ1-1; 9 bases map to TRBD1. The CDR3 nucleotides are TGTGCCAGCAGTTTCTTCCGGGACAGGGACACTGAAGCTTTCTTT. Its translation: CASSFFRDRDTEAFF.